This entry is about one T cell receptor beta chain. The antigen is undetermined. From germline, CDR1 is LGHNA and CDR2 YNFKEQ. V shed 4 bases and J shed 3 bases, with 6 bases lying between them. The CDR3 extends over 13 amino acids. Nominally healthy donors were sampled, though unrecorded immune exposures were likely. The data stem from a study of cytomegalovirus exposure and HLA in healthy donors. The PCR used 60 Vbeta and 13 Jbeta primers. Sequencing was performed with immunoSEQ multiplex PCR; in TCRdb, only in-frame clones are kept and a portion is missing. The sample lists 130,000 to 150,000 clones; approximately 77% were seen once. Findings and limits, study-wide: Researchers counted roughly 150 TCR beta chains as cytomegalovirus-associated. CMV antigen specificity of a few CMV-associated chains was confirmed in vitro.

The sequence came from a woman between 45 and 65 years old in good health and CMV-seronegative. The genes are TRBV4-2 and TRBJ2-2; D unresolved. The source material was PBMCs. CDR3 residues: CASSRSDTGELFF. The CDR3 nucleotides are TGTGCCAGCAGCCGGTCGGACACCGGGGAGCTGTTTTTT.